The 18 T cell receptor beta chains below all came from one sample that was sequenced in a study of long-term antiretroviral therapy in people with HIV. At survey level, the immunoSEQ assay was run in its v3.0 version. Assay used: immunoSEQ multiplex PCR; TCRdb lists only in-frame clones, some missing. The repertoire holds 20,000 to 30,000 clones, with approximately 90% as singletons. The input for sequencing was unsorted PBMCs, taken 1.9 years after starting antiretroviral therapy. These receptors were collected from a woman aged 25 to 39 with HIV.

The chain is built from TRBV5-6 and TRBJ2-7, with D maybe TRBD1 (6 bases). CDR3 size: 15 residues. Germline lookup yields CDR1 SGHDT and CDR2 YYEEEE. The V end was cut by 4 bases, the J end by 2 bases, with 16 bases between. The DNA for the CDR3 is TGTGCCAGCAGCGTGGCAGACAGGCCAGCCTACGAGCAGTACGTC. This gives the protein CASSVADRPAYEQYV.

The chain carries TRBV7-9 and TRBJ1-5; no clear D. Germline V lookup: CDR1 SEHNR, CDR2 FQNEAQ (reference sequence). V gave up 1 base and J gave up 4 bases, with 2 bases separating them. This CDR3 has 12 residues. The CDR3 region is CASSLGNQPQHF. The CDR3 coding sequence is TGTGCCAGCAGCTTAGGGAATCAGCCCCAGCATTTT.

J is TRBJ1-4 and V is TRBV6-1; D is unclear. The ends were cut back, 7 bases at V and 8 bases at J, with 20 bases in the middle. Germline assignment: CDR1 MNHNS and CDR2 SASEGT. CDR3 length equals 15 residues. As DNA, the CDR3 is TGTGCCAGCAAGCGGACGGCCCTGGGCGTAGAAAAACTGTTTTTT. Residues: CASKRTALGVEKLFF.

CDR3 residues: CASRRTGVDNYGYTF. The CDR3 coding sequence is TGTGCCAGCAGGAGGACAGGGGTGGATAACTATGGCTACACCTTC. The V and J genes are TRBV6-4 and TRBJ1-2; 9 bases map to TRBD1. Losses at the gene ends were 6 bases for V and 1 base for J; bases not matched to a gene: 6. Germline V gene data show CDR1 as MRHNA and CDR2 as SNTAGT. The CDR3 length is 15 residues.

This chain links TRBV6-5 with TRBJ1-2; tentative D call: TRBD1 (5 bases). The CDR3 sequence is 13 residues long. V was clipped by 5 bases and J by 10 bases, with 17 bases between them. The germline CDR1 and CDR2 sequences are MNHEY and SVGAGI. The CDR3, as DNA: TGTGCCAGCAGTCAGACAGTAGTCTCTTCCTACACCTTC. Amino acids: CASSQTVVSSYTF.

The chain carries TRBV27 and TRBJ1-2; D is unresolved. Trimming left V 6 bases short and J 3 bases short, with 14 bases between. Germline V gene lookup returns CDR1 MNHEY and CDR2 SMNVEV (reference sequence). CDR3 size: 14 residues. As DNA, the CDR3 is TGTGCCAGCAGACCCCGACGGAACGACTATGGCTACACCTTC. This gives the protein CASRPRRNDYGYTF.

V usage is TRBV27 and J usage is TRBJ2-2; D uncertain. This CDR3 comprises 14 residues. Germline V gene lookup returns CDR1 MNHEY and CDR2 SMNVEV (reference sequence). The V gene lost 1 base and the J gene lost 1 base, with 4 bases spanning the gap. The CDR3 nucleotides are TGTGCCAGCAGTTTATACCTGAACACCGGGGAGCTGTTTTTT. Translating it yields CASSLYLNTGELFF.

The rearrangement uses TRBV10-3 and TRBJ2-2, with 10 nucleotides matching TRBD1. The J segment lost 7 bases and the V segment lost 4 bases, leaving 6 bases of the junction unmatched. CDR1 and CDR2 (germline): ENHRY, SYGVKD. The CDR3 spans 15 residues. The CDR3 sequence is CAISAGQGSVGELFF. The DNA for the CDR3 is TGTGCCATCAGTGCGGGACAGGGGAGTGTCGGGGAGCTGTTTTTT.

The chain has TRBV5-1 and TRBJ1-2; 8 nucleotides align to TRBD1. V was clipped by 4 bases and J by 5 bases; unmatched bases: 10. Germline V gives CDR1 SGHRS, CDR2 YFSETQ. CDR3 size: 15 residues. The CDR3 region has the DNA TGCGCCAGCAGCGTGCAACAGGGGGGTCGGTATGGCTACACCTTC. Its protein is CASSVQQGGRYGYTF.

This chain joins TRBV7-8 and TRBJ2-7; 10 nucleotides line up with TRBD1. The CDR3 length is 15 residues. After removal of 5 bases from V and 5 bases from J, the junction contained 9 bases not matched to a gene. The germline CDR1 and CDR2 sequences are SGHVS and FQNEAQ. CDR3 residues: CASSARAGQGNEQYF. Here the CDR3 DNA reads TGTGCCAGCAGCGCTAGAGCGGGACAGGGGAACGAGCAGTACTTC.

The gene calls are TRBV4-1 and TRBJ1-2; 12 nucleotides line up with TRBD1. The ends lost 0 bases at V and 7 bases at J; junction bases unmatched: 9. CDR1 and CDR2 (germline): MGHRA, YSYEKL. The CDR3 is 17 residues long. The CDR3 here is CASSQDLRGQGAGGYTF. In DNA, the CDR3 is TGCGCCAGCAGCCAAGATCTCCGGGGACAGGGGGCGGGTGGCTACACCTTC.

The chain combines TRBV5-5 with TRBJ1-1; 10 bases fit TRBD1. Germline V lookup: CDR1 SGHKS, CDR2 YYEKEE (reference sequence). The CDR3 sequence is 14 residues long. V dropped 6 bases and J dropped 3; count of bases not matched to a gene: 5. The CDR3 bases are TGTGCCAGCATTAGGGGACAGGGGTACACTGAAGCTTTCTTT. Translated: CASIRGQGYTEAFF.

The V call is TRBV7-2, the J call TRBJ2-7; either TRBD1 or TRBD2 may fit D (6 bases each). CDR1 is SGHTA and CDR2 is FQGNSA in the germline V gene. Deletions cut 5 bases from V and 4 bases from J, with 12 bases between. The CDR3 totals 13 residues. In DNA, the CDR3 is TGTGCCAGCAGCCATGAAGGGGGGTACGAGCAGTACGTC. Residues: CASSHEGGYEQYV.

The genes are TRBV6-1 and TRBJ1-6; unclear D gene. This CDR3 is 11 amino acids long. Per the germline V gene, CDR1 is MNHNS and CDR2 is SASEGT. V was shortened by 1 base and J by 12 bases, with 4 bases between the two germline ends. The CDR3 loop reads CASSEVEPLHF. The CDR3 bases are TGTGCCAGCAGTGAAGTAGAACCCCTCCACTTT.

The CDR3 nucleotides read TGTGCCAGCAGCTCTCCGGGACCGCAACCCCTGGATGAAAAACTGTTTTTT. This encodes CASSSPGPQPLDEKLFF. This chain links TRBV7-9 with TRBJ1-4, with D possibly matching TRBD1 (5 bases). Trimming left V 4 bases short and J 6 bases short, with 21 bases between. The CDR3 loop spans 17 amino acids. The germline gives CDR1 SEHNR, CDR2 FQNEAQ (reference sequence).

Here the CDR3 DNA reads TGTGCCAGCAGCTTAGAGCGGGGACCCTATGGCTACACCTTC. Translating gives CASSLERGPYGYTF. The gene calls are TRBV7-2 and TRBJ1-2, with D perhaps TRBD1 (5 bases). Trimming pared 1 base from V and 4 bases from J, leaving 10 bases between. There are 14 residues in the CDR3. CDR1 and CDR2 (germline): SGHTA, FQGNSA.

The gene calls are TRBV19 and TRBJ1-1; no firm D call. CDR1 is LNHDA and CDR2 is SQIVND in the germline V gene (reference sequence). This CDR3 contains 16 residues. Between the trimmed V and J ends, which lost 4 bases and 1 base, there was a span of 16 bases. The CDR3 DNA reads TGTGCCAGTAGTAAGACGCCGGCACCACGGAACACTGAAGCTTTCTTT. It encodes CASSKTPAPRNTEAFF.

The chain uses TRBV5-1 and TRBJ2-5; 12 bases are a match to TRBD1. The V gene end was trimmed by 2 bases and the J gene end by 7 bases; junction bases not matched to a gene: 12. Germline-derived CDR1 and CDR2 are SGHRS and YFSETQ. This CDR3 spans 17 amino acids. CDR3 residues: CASSFSGTGGESWTQYF. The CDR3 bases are TGCGCCAGCAGCTTTTCCGGGACAGGGGGCGAATCGTGGACCCAGTACTTC.